This T cell receptor beta chain was identified during a study of shared T cell receptors in the human thymus (TCRdb year 2021). For the study in its entirety: The study examined how self-reactive, shared T-cell receptor alpha chains are generated in the human thymus.

Counted from cysteine to phenylalanine, this CDR3 has 19 amino acids. Only the CDR3 DNA is retained, 57 bases long and in frame from the first base. After removal of 6 bases from V and 10 bases from J, the junction retains 24 bases not matched to a gene. Reading the germline V gene (reference sequence) gives CDR1 MNHEY and CDR2 SMNVEV. Library preparation used the immunoSEQ multiplex PCR assay. The clones in this table, taken by TCRdb from immuneACCESS, are in-frame only. Not every clone is retained; where verified, under half of the shortfall comes from an unresolved V gene, and the cause of the rest is unknown. Present in this sample are hundreds of thousands of clones, around 87% of which were seen just once. Jointly, the top ten make up approximately 0.0097% of the sample. Comment on this clone: Its specific antigen is unknown. Base qualities are missing; no much larger clone stands one base away.

The same sample was also studied in work on human thymus T cells. As the second paper documents: Donors were immunologically healthy infants undergoing open corrective cardiac surgery for congenital heart defects in Finland. Thymus tissue was obtained as surgical resects removed during corrective cardiac surgery. V and J gene segment usage appeared biased in both thymic and peripheral blood repertoires. According to the related research, thymic TCR repertoires were highly overlapping among unrelated individuals. TCR alpha and beta repertoires from fewer than ten infant thymus samples and four related peripheral blood samples were characterized in the study. The cohort included about six male and a couple of female infants, with donor ages spanning 7 to 244 days. Thymocytes were released mechanically from tissue and stored at -70 °C as pellets of roughly 9.5-31 million cells. Genomic DNA was extracted from frozen cell pellets with a QIAsymphony instrument. The immunoSEQ multiplex PCR assay was used to amplify the TCRB and TCRAD loci from a standardized quantity of quality-controlled genomic DNA. The V(D)J region was spanned by amplicons of a length sufficient to cover the CDR3 and to identify V and J genes. The amplicons were sequenced on an Illumina platform via the commercial immunoSEQ service. Corrections for primer bias and sequencing errors followed previously described methods, while TCRAD and TCRB definitions were based on the IMGT database. Analysis of the repertoires was done with immunoSEQ Analyzer 3.0 and VDJTools and included basic statistics, V/J segment usage, diversity estimates, rarefaction and pairwise overlap. Diversity was estimated with Chao1, ChaoE, Efron-Thisted, Shannon and inverse Simpson indices, and also on datasets down-sampled to the smallest sample. Repertoire overlap was determined by strict matching of CDR3 nucleotide sequence, V gene and J gene, and Jaccard-based multidimensional scaling clustering was applied. On average, thymus samples yielded hundreds of thousands of unique TCRB clonotypes, whereas blood samples yielded roughly 80,000.

This TCR was recovered from a boy younger than two with a congenital heart defect. Donor details come from another sample of the same person, matched by shared clones. The sequence is built from TRBV27 and TRBJ1-6; the junction holds 7 bases that match TRBD1. The material sequenced was thymocytes. CDR3 reads: CASSPPPNRQGVGQSPLHF. The nucleotide sequence is given as TGTGCCAGCAGCCCACCCCCAAATCGACAGGGCGTGGGTCAGTCACCCCTCCACTTT.